This entry concerns a single T cell receptor (beta chain). The sample is drawn from a study of blood T cell repertoires in COVID-19. Study overall: Acute and convalescent COVID-19 samples came from the United States, Italy and Spain.

As handled by the study authors: Reference gene primer amplification gave nucleated cell count estimates. Clones were read by immunoSEQ multiplex PCR, and TCRdb kept only the in-frame ones, dropping some. V and J calls and clone size are copied from that table; D and trimming were computed from the DNA. The data show 650,000 to 800,000 clones, 85% to 90% seen once. The TCR originated in a woman aged 18-29 years with acute or convalescent COVID-19. Sequenced sample: peripheral blood.

In DNA form, the CDR3 reads TGTGCCAGCAGCTTGGGTTTGAACTCGGGGACTGAAGCTTTCTTT. Its protein product is CASSLGLNSGTEAFF. This chain joins TRBV13 and TRBJ1-1; D unresolved. Germline assignment: CDR1 PRHDT and CDR2 FYEKMQ (reference sequence). CDR3 length equals 15 residues. V was trimmed by 3 bases and J by 5 bases, leaving 16 bases between them.